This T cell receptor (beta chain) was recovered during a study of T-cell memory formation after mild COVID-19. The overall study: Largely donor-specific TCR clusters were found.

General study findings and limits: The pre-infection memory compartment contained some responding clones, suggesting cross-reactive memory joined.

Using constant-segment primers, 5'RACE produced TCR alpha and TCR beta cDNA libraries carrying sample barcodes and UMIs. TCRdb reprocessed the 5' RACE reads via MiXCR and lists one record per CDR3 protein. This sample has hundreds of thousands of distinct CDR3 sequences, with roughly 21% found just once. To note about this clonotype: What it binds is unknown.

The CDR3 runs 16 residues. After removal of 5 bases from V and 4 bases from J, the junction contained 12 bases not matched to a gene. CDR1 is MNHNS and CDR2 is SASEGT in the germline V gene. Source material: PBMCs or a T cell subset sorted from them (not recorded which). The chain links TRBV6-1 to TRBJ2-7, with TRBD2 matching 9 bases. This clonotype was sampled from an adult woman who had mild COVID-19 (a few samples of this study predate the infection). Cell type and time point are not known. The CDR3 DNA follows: TGTGCCAGCAGTTATACATTGACTAGCGGAGGTTACGAGCAGTACTTC. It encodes CASSYTLTSGGYEQYF.